A selection of T cell receptor beta chains follows, all from one sample in a study of human thymus T cells. Sequencing used immunoSEQ multiplex PCR; TCRdb keeps in-frame clones, though not all of them. The profile shows 57,000 or so clones, over 85% of them singletons. Sequencing was carried out using blood. All receptors come from a boy under three years old with a congenital heart defect but otherwise immunologically healthy. CDR3s include the opening cysteine and the closing phenylalanine or tryptophan.

V gene	J gene	CDR3 protein
TRBV19	TRBJ2-3	CASSNRGRDTQYF
TRBV2	TRBJ2-2	CASSVDRTGELFF
TRBV2	TRBJ2-5	CASSERLPKETQYF
TRBV10-2	TRBJ2-1	CASSELAPSYNEQFF
TRBV10-3	TRBJ2-6	CAISESFSAASSGANVLTF
TRBV4-2	TRBJ2-1	CASSQEYTGDSYNEQFF
TRBV27	TRBJ1-1	CASSLGGQDTEAFF
TRBV18	TRBJ2-1	CASSPALAGHEQFF
TRBV25-1	TRBJ2-7	CASSEYRGYEQYF
TRBV4-3	TRBJ2-3	CASSQVGGGTDTQYF
TRBV11-3	TRBJ2-5	CASSFRRQVQETQYF
TRBV7-8	TRBJ1-5	CASSLARSNQPQHF
TRBV9	TRBJ1-3	CASSDPIDRDSGNTIYF
TRBV30	TRBJ2-1	CAWTPGLRYNEQFF
TRBV7-7	TRBJ2-7	CASSLRQGANYEQYF
TRBV28	TRBJ1-3	CASSLGVQGRGGNTIYF
TRBV20-1	TRBJ2-1	CSARRERGQFF
TRBV18	TRBJ1-2	CASSPDRDYGYTF
TRBV2	TRBJ2-3	CASSVAPWADTQYF
TRBV28	TRBJ2-1	CASSTSGRDNEQFF
TRBV5-6	TRBJ2-3	CASTPSLQRFTDTQYF
TRBV5-6	TRBJ1-5	CASSRGGQPQHF
TRBV2	TRBJ2-2	CASNTPRAGELFF
TRBV6-1	TRBJ1-6	CASSERRPKVWVPYNSPLHF
TRBV27	TRBJ2-3	CASSGTGVADTQYF
TRBV2	TRBJ2-5	CASSDPSGGAETQYF
TRBV6-1	TRBJ1-2	CASLYDLRGWGYTF
TRBV5-4	TRBJ1-2	CASSKDGGSYGYTF
TRBV28	TRBJ1-4	CASTQPGTNEKLFF
TRBV6-1	TRBJ2-7	CASSDQGSYEQYF
TRBV27	TRBJ2-2	CASRPGLNTGELFF
TRBV5-1	TRBJ2-3	CASSVGTSGTDTQYF
TRBV27	TRBJ2-7	CASSLGLSYEQYF
TRBV7-9	TRBJ2-1	CASSFTTGGSYNEQFF
TRBV5-4	TRBJ1-2	CASSLEGYGYTF
TRBV11-1	TRBJ1-1	CASSPGDRANTEAFF
TRBV9	TRBJ2-1	CASSPAAGRYNEQFF
TRBV27	TRBJ2-7	CASSLSPTTSGTAYEQYF
TRBV4-3	TRBJ2-1	CASSQDLPSVHEQFF
TRBV28	TRBJ1-2	CASSSPWQGVTYGYTF
TRBV5-1	TRBJ2-3	CASSLGGGRSTDTQYF
TRBV20-1	TRBJ1-1	CSGTANTEAFF
TRBV9	TRBJ2-7	CASSVRTGASYEQYF
TRBV5-6	TRBJ2-3	CASSFLAGPDTQYF
TRBV30	TRBJ2-2	CAWSVRTWAGELFF
TRBV2	TRBJ2-5	CASTSGGYQETQYF
TRBV28	TRBJ1-4	CASSTAGTTGEKLFF
TRBV19	TRBJ1-5	CASSTHRDRGSQPQHF
TRBV2	TRBJ1-3	CASSREQLENTIYF
TRBV27	TRBJ1-6	CASIPYNSPLHF
TRBV6-1	TRBJ1-3	CASSITGTAGNTIYF
TRBV5-6	TRBJ2-7	CASSLDQGPYEQYF
TRBV5-1	TRBJ1-4	CASSARDRGPEKLFF